This T cell receptor beta chain was found in a study of cytotoxic CD8 clonotypes in ibrutinib-treated CLL. Study details: Around 25 partial and 2 complete responses; at median approximately 70 months, around 14 remitted, roughly twelve progressed.

For this clone: The antigen is undetermined.

The CDR3 sequence is 16 residues long. V gave up 0 bases and J gave up 2 bases, with 10 bases separating them. The germline gives CDR1 KGHSH, CDR2 LQKENI. Measured with immunoSEQ multiplex PCR; TCRdb has only the in-frame clones, and not every one. The sample includes 200,000 to 250,000 clones, roughly three quarters seen only once; the top ten take roughly 11%. General observations from the study: Baseline-level clonality went beyond age-matched healthy donors and moved in step with circulating CD8+ T-cell counts. Clonality increased at ibrutinib response and stayed stable in sustained remission. At progression, however, it fell back toward baseline.

The chain links TRBV18 to TRBJ1-4; D uncertain. The source of this sequence is a human donor with chronic lymphocytic leukemia. Source: PBMCs, taken after 12 months of ibrutinib treatment. CDR3 sequence: CASSPPGGPTNEKLFF. In DNA, the CDR3 is TGTGCCAGCTCACCACCGGGAGGGCCGACTAATGAAAAACTGTTTTTT. The full variable domain, completed using reference TRBV18 and TRBJ1-4, is NAGVMQNPRHLVRRRGQEARLRCSPMKGHSHVYWYRQLPEEGLKFMVYLQKENIIDESGMPKERFSAEFPKEGPSILRIQQVVRGDSAAYFCASSPPGGPTNEKLFFGSGTQLSVL.